This entry lists 25 T cell receptor beta chains sequenced from one sample in a study of T cells after yellow fever vaccination. MiXCR, run by TCRdb on the 5' RACE reads, gives a single entry per CDR3 protein. The sample comprises about 85,000 distinct CDR3 sequences, 13% of which are singletons, and roughly 24% rests with the top ten. This specimen was CD8+ T cells not binding an NS4B(214-222) dextramer, sorted from PBMCs, taken roughly 20 days after the first yellow fever vaccination. These TCRs come from a man younger than 35 who received the YFV17D yellow fever vaccine.

This clonotype was counted between two and nine times. DNA for the CDR3: TGTGCCAGCAGCTCAAAAGACCGGGACAGTTATTCCTACGAGCAGTACTTC. It specifies CASSSKDRDSYSYEQYF. The chain uses TRBV5-5 and TRBJ2-7; 7 bases map to TRBD1. Trimming removed 3 bases from V and 1 base from J; junction bases left unmatched: 13. The length of the CDR3 is 17 residues. Germline CDR1 reads SGHKS; CDR2 reads YYEKEE (reference sequence).

The chain uses TRBV7-9 and TRBJ1-4; no clear D gene. Germline CDR1 and CDR2: SEHNR and FQNEAQ (reference sequence). The CDR3 covers 15 residues. V shed 5 bases and J shed 8 bases, with 18 bases lying between them. The CDR3: CASSNRHAVAEKLFF. CDR3 sequence (DNA): TGTGCCAGCAGCAACAGACATGCAGTAGCGGAAAAACTGTTTTTT.

This clonotype showed up just a few times. This chain connects TRBV15 to TRBJ2-1; perhaps TRBD1 as D (6 bases). This CDR3 has 17 residues. V was pared by 2 bases and J by 5 bases, with 19 bases between. Germline assignment: CDR1 LNHNV and CDR2 YYDKDF (reference sequence). This chain's CDR3 is CATSRPLSGVVDNEQFF. CDR3 DNA sequence: TGTGCCACCAGCAGACCTTTATCAGGGGTTGTGGACAATGAGCAGTTCTTC.

The rearrangement uses TRBV5-4 and TRBJ2-3; D is possibly TRBD1 (5 bases). Trimming cost V 4 bases and J 2 bases, with 14 bases left between them. The length of the CDR3 is 15 residues. Looked up from germline, CDR1 is SGHNT and CDR2 is YYREEE (reference sequence). CDR3 nucleotide sequence: TGTGCCAGCAGCCTGGGGCAGGGTGACACAGATACGCAGTATTTT. It codes for CASSLGQGDTDTQYF. Full variable domain (rest looked up from reference TRBV5-4 and TRBJ2-3): ETGVTQSPTHLIKTRGQQVTLRCSSQSGHNTVSWYQQALGQGPQFIFQYYREEENGRGNFPPRFSGLQFPNYSSELNVNALELDDSALYLCASSLGQGDTDTQYFGPGTRLTVL.

The chain uses TRBV7-2 and TRBJ2-1, with D perhaps assigned TRBD1 or TRBD2 (5 bases each). From germline, CDR1 is SGHTA and CDR2 FQGNSA. This CDR3 contains 14 residues. Trimming shortened V by 3 bases and J by 7 bases, and 13 bases separated the two germline ends. The CDR3 DNA sequence: TGTGCCAGCAGCTTCACCGGGACCCCTAATGAGCAGTTCTTC. It yields the protein CASSFTGTPNEQFF.

This clonotype was observed a handful of times. The rearrangement uses TRBV14 and TRBJ2-2; TRBD1 matches at 7 bases. V was clipped by 3 bases and J by 0 bases; unmatched bases: 7. Germline lookup yields CDR1 SGHDN and CDR2 FVKESK. The CDR3 is 17 amino acids. CDR3 loop: CASSHHPGTANTGELFF. CDR3 DNA sequence: TGTGCCAGCAGCCATCACCCCGGGACAGCGAACACCGGGGAGCTGTTTTTT.

The CDR3 region is CASSMIMDRGRTEAFF. The CDR3 DNA reads as TGTGCCAGTAGTATGATAATGGACAGGGGACGTACTGAAGCTTTCTTT. The chain links TRBV19 to TRBJ1-1; 9 bases are a match to TRBD1. CDR1 and CDR2 (germline): LNHDA, SQIVND (reference sequence). This CDR3 spans 16 amino acids. The V segment lost 3 bases and the J segment 5 bases; nucleotides outside the gene matches: 10.

This clonotype has more than one count but fewer than ten. The chain carries TRBV12-5 and TRBJ2-2; D is unresolved. Trimming removed 1 base from V and 1 base from J, with 4 bases in between. The CDR3 loop spans 14 amino acids. CDR1 is LGHNT, CDR2 FRNRAP, per germline. Written as DNA, the CDR3 is TGTGCTAGTGGTTTGGGACAGAACACCGGGGAGCTGTTTTTT. This encodes CASGLGQNTGELFF.

This clonotype was counted between two and nine times. The rearrangement joins TRBV7-9 to TRBJ1-1, with D perhaps matching TRBD1 (5 bases). Deletions cut 5 bases from V and 2 bases from J, with 9 bases between. Germline V gene data show CDR1 as SEHNR and CDR2 as FQNEAQ (reference sequence). The CDR3 spans 13 residues. The CDR3 sequence: CASSRDGNTEAFF. The CDR3 DNA follows: TGTGCCAGCAGCCGGGACGGTAACACTGAAGCTTTCTTT.

This clonotype has a handful of counts. The chain employs TRBV12-3 or TRBV12-4 and TRBJ2-5; 11 bases align to TRBD2. J gave up 2 bases and V 1 base, and 6 bases lay outside the gene matches. This CDR3 region has 17 residues. In nucleotides, the CDR3 is TGTGCCAGCAGTTTAGGGAGACTAGCGGGGAATCAAGAGACCCAGTACTTC. This codes for CASSLGRLAGNQETQYF.

The chain couples TRBV5-4 to TRBJ2-3; 9 nucleotides line up with TRBD2. J lost 7 bases, V lost 0 bases, and 9 bases had no gene match. Germline CDR1 SGHNT, CDR2 YYREEE (reference sequence). The CDR3 totals 16 residues. The CDR3 is CASSLAGAGGPNTQYF. The CDR3 DNA reads as TGTGCCAGCAGCTTGGCTGGCGCGGGGGGGCCAAATACGCAGTATTTT.

In its sample, this clonotype was seen a few times. The chain couples TRBV6-2 or TRBV6-3 to TRBJ2-1; D unclear. Germline V gives CDR1 MNHEY, CDR2 SVGEGT. This CDR3 is built from 11 residues. V was trimmed by 5 bases and J by 9 bases, leaving 8 bases between them. Written as DNA, the CDR3 is TGTGCCAGCAGTAGGGCTGGTGAGCAGTTCTTC. This codes for CASSRAGEQFF.

This clonotype was detected a few times. The chain employs TRBV12-3 or TRBV12-4 and TRBJ2-1; 8 bases match TRBD2. V gave up 4 bases and J gave up 2 bases; unmatched junction bases: 10. This CDR3 contains 17 residues. Written as DNA, the CDR3 is TGTGCCAGCAGTTCCCCTTCGGGGCGGGGGGCCTACAATGAGCAGTTCTTC. It is translated as CASSSPSGRGAYNEQFF.

The genes are TRBV5-4 and TRBJ2-2; 9 bases are a match to TRBD1. Losses at the gene ends were 6 bases for V and 0 bases for J; bases not matched to a gene: 3. The CDR3 runs to 15 residues. Germline V gene lookup returns CDR1 SGHNT and CDR2 YYREEE (reference sequence). The CDR3 DNA reads TGTGCCAGCATCGACAGGGGGTCGAACACCGGGGAGCTGTTTTTT. Translating it yields CASIDRGSNTGELFF.

CDR3 region: CASSLGVGPSYEQYF. CDR3 nucleotide sequence: TGTGCCAGCAGCTTAGGGGTAGGGCCCTCCTACGAGCAGTACTTC. The V gene is TRBV7-2, the J gene TRBJ2-7; D is ambiguous. Trimming took off 1 base at V and 0 bases at J, with 10 bases between the two ends. Germline V gene data show CDR1 as SGHTA and CDR2 as FQGNSA. The CDR3 consists of 15 residues.

This clonotype was counted between two and nine times. The chain couples TRBV7-8 to TRBJ1-2; 8 bases are a match to TRBD1. Germline lookup yields CDR1 SGHVS and CDR2 FQNEAQ. This CDR3 comprises 15 residues. Trimming took 1 base from V and 5 from J; bases not matched to a gene: 6. DNA of the CDR3: TGTGCCAGCAGCTTAGTAGGGACAGGCGAGTATGGCTACACCTTC. This translates into CASSLVGTGEYGYTF.

In this sample, this clonotype turned up a few times. This sequence joins TRBV20-1 and TRBJ1-2, with 7 bases identical to TRBD1. The junction had 6 bases not matched to a gene; V was cut back by 2 bases and J by 0 bases. The length of the CDR3 is 15 residues. CDR1 is DFQATT and CDR2 is SNEGSKA in the germline V gene (reference sequence). The CDR3 nucleotides read TGCAGTGCTAGAAATAGACAGGGCCCTAACTATGGCTACACCTTC. This codes for CSARNRQGPNYGYTF.

This clonotype was picked up a small number of times. The DNA of the CDR3 is TGTGCCAGTACAGGAACGGACCAAGAGACCCAGTACTTC. Protein sequence: CASTGTDQETQYF. This chain uses TRBV19 with TRBJ2-5; D call uncertain. The V gene lost 7 bases and the J gene lost 0 bases, with 9 bases spanning the gap. CDR1 LNHDA and CDR2 SQIVND come from the germline V gene (reference sequence). The CDR3 is 13 residues long.

This clonotype appeared many times. This chain uses TRBV15 with TRBJ2-1; D is tentatively TRBD1 or TRBD2 (5 bases each). CDR3 size: 14 residues. In germline, CDR1 is LNHNV, CDR2 YYDKDF (reference sequence). Trimming took off 0 bases at V and 6 bases at J, with 9 bases between the two ends. CDR3 DNA: TGTGCCACCAGCAGAGATAGAGGGGTCAATGAGCAGTTCTTC. It is translated as CATSRDRGVNEQFF.

This clonotype was detected a few times. V usage is TRBV11-2 and J usage is TRBJ2-1; the match to TRBD1 covers 7 bases. In germline, CDR1 is SGHAT, CDR2 FQNNGV. The CDR3 extends over 15 amino acids. The ends lost 3 bases at V and 8 bases at J; junction bases unmatched: 10. The CDR3 sequence: CASSFGDSGGDEQFF. The CDR3 DNA is TGTGCCAGCAGCTTCGGGGACAGCGGCGGCGATGAGCAGTTCTTC.

The table lists this clonotype with a few counts. The J gene is TRBJ1-1, the V gene TRBV12-3 or TRBV12-4; 10 nucleotides align to TRBD1. The CDR3 consists of 15 residues. With V trimmed by 3 bases and J by 4 bases, 5 bases remained unmatched. The chain's CDR3 is CASSFTGTGVTEAFF. CDR3 coding DNA: TGTGCCAGCAGTTTCACCGGGACAGGGGTCACTGAAGCTTTCTTT.

This clonotype is labeled medium-sized. The rearrangement joins TRBV5-1 to TRBJ2-3, with D perhaps being TRBD1 or TRBD2 (5 bases each). Germline CDR1 SGHRS, CDR2 YFSETQ. V was cut by 4 bases and J by 4 bases, with 7 bases left in between. This CDR3 is 12 amino acids long. The DNA for the CDR3 is TGCGCCAGCAGCCCGGGGCCAGATACGCAGTATTTT. Amino acid sequence: CASSPGPDTQYF.

The chain has TRBV7-9 and TRBJ1-1; D gene uncertain. Trimming removed 5 bases from V and 7 bases from J, with 11 bases in between. Germline assignment: CDR1 SEHNR and CDR2 FQNEAQ (reference sequence). The CDR3 loop spans 12 amino acids. The CDR3 sequence is CASSHKGVEAFF. The CDR3 nucleotides are TGTGCCAGCAGCCACAAGGGCGTTGAAGCTTTCTTT.

The rearrangement joins TRBV19 to TRBJ2-1; no clear D gene. The V end lost 6 bases, the J end lost 2 bases, and 8 bases lay between the germline ends. There are 13 residues in the CDR3. Germline values: CDR1 LNHDA, CDR2 SQIVND (reference sequence). The CDR3 DNA follows: TGTGCCAGTAGCCGGATGGCCTACAATGAGCAGTTCTTC. Protein: CASSRMAYNEQFF. Full variable domain (rest looked up from reference TRBV19 and TRBJ2-1): DGGITQSPKYLFRKEGQNVTLSCEQNLNHDAMYWYRQDPGQGLRLIYYSQIVNDFQKGDIAEGYSVSREKKESFPLTVTSAQKNPTAFYLCASSRMAYNEQFFGPGTRLTVL.

The rearrangement links TRBV2 to TRBJ2-5, with a tentative D call TRBD1 (5 bases). The length of the CDR3 is 16 residues. From germline, CDR1 is SNHLY and CDR2 FYNNEI. The germline V and J ends were trimmed by 4 bases and 2 bases, with 17 bases remaining between them. This CDR3 reads CASSVSGRVGQETQYF. Written as DNA, the CDR3 is TGTGCCAGCAGTGTATCGGGCAGGGTAGGGCAAGAGACCCAGTACTTC.